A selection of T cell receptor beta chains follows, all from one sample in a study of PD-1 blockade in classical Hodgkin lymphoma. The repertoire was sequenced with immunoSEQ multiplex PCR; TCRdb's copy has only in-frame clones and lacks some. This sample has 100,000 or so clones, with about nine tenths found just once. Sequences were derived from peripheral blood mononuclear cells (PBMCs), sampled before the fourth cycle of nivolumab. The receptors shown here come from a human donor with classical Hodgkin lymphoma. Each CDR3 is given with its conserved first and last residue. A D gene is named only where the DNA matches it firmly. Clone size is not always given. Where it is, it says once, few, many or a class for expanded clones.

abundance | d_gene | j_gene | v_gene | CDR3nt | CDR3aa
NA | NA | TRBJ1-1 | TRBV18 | TGTGCCAGCTCACCAGTAGACGCCGACAAGAACACTGAAGCTTTCTTT | CASSPVDADKNTEAFF
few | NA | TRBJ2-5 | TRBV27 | TGTGCCAGCAGTTTACAAGCATCTCAAGAGACCCAGTACTTC | CASSLQASQETQYF
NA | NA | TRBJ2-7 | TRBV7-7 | TGTGCCAGCAGCTTTGGAGGGGATGGATCCTACGAGCAGTACTTC | CASSFGGDGSYEQYF
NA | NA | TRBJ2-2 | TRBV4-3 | TGCGCCAGCAGCCGGACAGAAAACACCGGGGAGCTGTTTTTT | CASSRTENTGELFF
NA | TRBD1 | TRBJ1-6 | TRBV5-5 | TGTGCCAGCAGCTTGGACGTCGGGACAGCTTTTTATTCACCCCTCCACTTT | CASSLDVGTAFYSPLHF
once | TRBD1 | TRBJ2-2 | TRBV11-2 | TGTGCCAGCAGCACCTGGGACAGGGGGCAAACCGGGGAGCTGTTTTTT | CASSTWDRGQTGELFF
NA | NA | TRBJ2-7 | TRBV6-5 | TGTGCCAGCAGCCACAACTACGAGCAGTACTTC | CASSHNYEQYF
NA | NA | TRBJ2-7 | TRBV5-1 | TGCGCCAGCAGCTTGGTAGGTTACGAGCAGTACTTC | CASSLVGYEQYF
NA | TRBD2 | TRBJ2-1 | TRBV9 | TGTGCCAGCAGCGTCGGGACTAGCGAGGAGGATGAGCAGTTCTTC | CASSVGTSEEDEQFF
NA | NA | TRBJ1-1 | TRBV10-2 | TGCGCCAGCAGGAGTGGGCGGAACACTGAAGCTTTCTTT | CASRSGRNTEAFF
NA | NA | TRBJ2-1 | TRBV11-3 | TGTGCCAGCAGCTTAGTTGGGGGTTCCCCTTACAATGAGCAGTTCTTC | CASSLVGGSPYNEQFF
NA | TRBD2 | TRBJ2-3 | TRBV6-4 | TGTGCCAGCAGTGACGGGTCTAGCGGGGGATTTGGCACAGATACGCAGTATTTT | CASSDGSSGGFGTDTQYF
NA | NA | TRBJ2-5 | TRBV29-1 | TGCAGCGTAACAACAGGGAGTGGAGAGACCCAGTACTTC | CSVTTGSGETQYF
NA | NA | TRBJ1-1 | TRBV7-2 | TGTGCCAGCAGCTTAGGCTGGACTCATGGCACTGAAGCTTTCTTT | CASSLGWTHGTEAFF
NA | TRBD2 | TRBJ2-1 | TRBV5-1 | TGCGCCAGCAGCTTGATTCGCGGGGGAGTTAATGAGCAGTTCTTC | CASSLIRGGVNEQFF
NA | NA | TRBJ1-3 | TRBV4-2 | TGTGCCAGCAGCCAAGGCCATCTCTCTGGAAACACCATATATTTT | CASSQGHLSGNTIYF
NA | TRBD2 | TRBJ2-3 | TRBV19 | TGTGCCAGTAGTATTAGCGGGGGGACGGGAGATACGCAGTATTTT | CASSISGGTGDTQYF
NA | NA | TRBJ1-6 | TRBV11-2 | TGTGCCAGCAGCAAGGGCCAGAATAATTCACCCCTCCACTTT | CASSKGQNNSPLHF
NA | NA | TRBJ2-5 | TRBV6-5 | TGTGCCGGATTTTGGGGGGAGACCCAGTACTTC | CAGFWGETQYF
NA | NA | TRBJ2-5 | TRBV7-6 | TGTGCCAGCAGCTTAAATAGTCAGACCCAGTACTTC | CASSLNSQTQYF
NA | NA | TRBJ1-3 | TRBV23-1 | TGCGCCAGCAGTCAATCGGAGTTCTCAGAAACCTCTGGAAACACCATATATTTT | CASSQSEFSETSGNTIYF
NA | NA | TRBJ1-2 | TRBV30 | TGTGCCTGGGCAACAGTTCTCAACTTCGTTCGGTATGGCTACACCTTC | CAWATVLNFVRYGYTF
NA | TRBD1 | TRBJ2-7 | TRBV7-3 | TGTGCCAGCAGCTTAACGCCCTCCGGGACAGAACTTTACGAGCAGTACTTC | CASSLTPSGTELYEQYF
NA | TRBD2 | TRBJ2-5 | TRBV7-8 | TGTGCCAGCAGCTTAGGGACTAGCGACCAAGAGACCCAGTACTTC | CASSLGTSDQETQYF
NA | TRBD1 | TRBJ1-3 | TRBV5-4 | TGTGCCAGCAGCTTGAACAGGGGATCCTCTGGAAACACCATATATTTT | CASSLNRGSSGNTIYF
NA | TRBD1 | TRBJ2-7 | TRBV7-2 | TGTGCCAGCAGCTTAGCACAGGGGGCCTCCTACGAGCAGTACTTC | CASSLAQGASYEQYF
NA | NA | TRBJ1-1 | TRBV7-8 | TGTGCCAGCAGCACCCGAGTCGTTTCTGAAGCTTTCTTT | CASSTRVVSEAFF
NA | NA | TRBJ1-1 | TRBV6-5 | TGTGCCAGCAGTTATCGCAGTTACACTGAAGCTTTCTTT | CASSYRSYTEAFF
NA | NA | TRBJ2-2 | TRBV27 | TGTGCCAGCAAAAGTTTAGCGGCGAACACCGGGGAGCTGTTTTTT | CASKSLAANTGELFF
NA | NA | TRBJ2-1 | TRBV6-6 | TGTGCCAGCAGCCCCAGGGGGACTTACTACAATGAGCAGTTCTTC | CASSPRGTYYNEQFF
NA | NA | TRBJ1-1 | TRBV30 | TGTGCCTGGAGTGGTGGCAGGGGCTTTACTGAAGCTTTCTTT | CAWSGGRGFTEAFF
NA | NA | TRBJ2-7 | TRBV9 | TGTGCCAGCAGCTCAGTGGGGGGCGAGCAGTACTTC | CASSSVGGEQYF
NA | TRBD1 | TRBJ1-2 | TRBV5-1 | TGCGCCAGCAGCTTATCCCGGGACAGTACTTATGGCTACACCTTC | CASSLSRDSTYGYTF
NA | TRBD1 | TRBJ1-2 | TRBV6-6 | TGTGCCAGCAACCAGGACAGGGTCTATGGCTACACCTTC | CASNQDRVYGYTF
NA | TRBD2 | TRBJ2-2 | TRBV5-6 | TGTGCCAGCAGCTCCAACGGGGGGACCACCGGGGAGCTGTTTTTT | CASSSNGGTTGELFF
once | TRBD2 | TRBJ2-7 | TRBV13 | TGTGCCAGCACCACCTTCCCCGCTAGCGGGGTGCTCCACGAGCAGTACTTC | CASTTFPASGVLHEQYF
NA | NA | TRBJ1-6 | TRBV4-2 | TGTGCCAGCAGCCCTGGGACCGAAAATTCACCCCTCCACTTT | CASSPGTENSPLHF
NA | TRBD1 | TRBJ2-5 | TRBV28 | TGTGCCAGCAGCCGTACGGACAGGGACCAAGAGACCCAGTACTTC | CASSRTDRDQETQYF
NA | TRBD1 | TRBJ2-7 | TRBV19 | TGTGCCAGTAGTACCCAGACAGGGTACGAGCAGTACTTC | CASSTQTGYEQYF
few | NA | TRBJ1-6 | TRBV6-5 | TGTGCCAGCAGTCTCGGGACGCTATTACCCCTCCACTTT | CASSLGTLLPLHF
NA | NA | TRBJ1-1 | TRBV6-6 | TGTGCCAGTCGGGAGAAACGACGGGCTTTCTTT | CASREKRRAFF
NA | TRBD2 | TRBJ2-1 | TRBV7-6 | TGTGCCAGCAGCTTAGCACCCCCCCAGCGGGGGGCCCCCGTGGAGCAGTTCTTC | CASSLAPPQRGAPVEQFF
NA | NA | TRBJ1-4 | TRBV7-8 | TGTGCCAGCAGCTTAGAAGAAGGGGGTCAGGGGAGGGAAAAACTGTTTTTT | CASSLEEGGQGREKLFF
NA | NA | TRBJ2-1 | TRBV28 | TGTGCCAGCAGTGGGCTAGGCTCCCAGGACTACAATGAGCAGTTCTTC | CASSGLGSQDYNEQFF
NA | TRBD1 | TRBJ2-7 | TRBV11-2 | TGTGCCAGCAGCACCCAACGGGGACAGGGGCTTGCCTACGAGCAGTACTTC | CASSTQRGQGLAYEQYF
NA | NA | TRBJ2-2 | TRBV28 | TGTGCCAGCAGTCCGCCCGGGACCAGAAACACCGGGGAGCTGTTTTTT | CASSPPGTRNTGELFF
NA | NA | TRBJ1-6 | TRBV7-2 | TGTGCCAGCAGCTCGCGACAGAGGGGCTCGGTTAATTCACCCCTCCACTTT | CASSSRQRGSVNSPLHF
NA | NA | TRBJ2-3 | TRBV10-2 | TGCGCCAGCAAAGGGGGGGTTAGCACAGATACGCAGTATTTT | CASKGGVSTDTQYF
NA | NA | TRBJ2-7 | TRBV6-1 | TGTGCCACCAAAAAGACAGACGTACAGTACTTC | CATKKTDVQYF
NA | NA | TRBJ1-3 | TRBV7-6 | TGTGCCAGCAGCTTAACGACTTCCTCTGGAAACACCATATATTTT | CASSLTTSSGNTIYF
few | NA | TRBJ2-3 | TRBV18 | TGTGCCAGCTCACCTCTGGACACGGGGACAGATACGCAGTATTTT | CASSPLDTGTDTQYF
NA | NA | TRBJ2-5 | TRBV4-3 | TGCGCCAGCAGCCAAGAAGATACAGGGCGAAACCAAGAGACCCAGTACTTC | CASSQEDTGRNQETQYF
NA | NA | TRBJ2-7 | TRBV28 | TGTGCCAGCAGTACCGCCGTCTGGGGCTCCTACGAGCAGTACTTC | CASSTAVWGSYEQYF
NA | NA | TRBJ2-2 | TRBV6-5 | TGTGCCAGCGAGGAGAACACCGGGGAGCTGTTTTTT | CASEENTGELFF
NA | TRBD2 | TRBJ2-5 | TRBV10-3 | TGTGCCATCAGTGAGTCCGCGGGGGGGACTGAGACCCAGTACTTC | CAISESAGGTETQYF
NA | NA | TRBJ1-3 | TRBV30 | TGTGCCTGGAGTCAGGGAAGCTCTGGAAACACCATATATTTT | CAWSQGSSGNTIYF